This entry lists 5 T cell receptor beta chains sequenced from one sample in a study of blood T cell repertoires in COVID-19. The repertoire was sequenced with immunoSEQ multiplex PCR; TCRdb's copy has only in-frame clones and lacks some. This sample has over 11,000 clones, with about 87% found just once. The source material was peripheral blood. The receptors were sampled from a human donor in a cohort sampled during active COVID-19.

Remarks on this clone: Germline and junction disagree at one end, which may indicate a read error. The chain uses TRBV20-1 and TRBJ2-3, with D perhaps TRBD2 (6 bases). CDR1 and CDR2 from the germline V gene are DFQATT and SNEGSKA (reference sequence). The CDR3 is 11 amino acids. The CDR3 bases are TGCAGTGCTAAGAGGGCGGGAAGCGAGGTATTT. This codes for CSAKRAGSEVF.

In DNA form, the CDR3 reads TGTGCCAGCAGTCCCCTGACAGACAATCAGCCCCAGCATTTT. As protein: CASSPLTDNQPQHF. This sequence joins TRBV28 and TRBJ1-5, with a possible D match to TRBD1 (5 bases). Germline V CDR1 and CDR2: MDHEN, SYDVKM. The CDR3 has 14 residues. Deletions cut 5 bases from V and 3 bases from J, with 11 bases between.

Regarding this clone: The junction and the germline gene differ at one end; a read error may be behind it. The rearrangement links TRBV6-6 to TRBJ1-1; D may be TRBD1 (5 bases). The CDR3 consists of 13 residues. CDR1 is MNHNY and CDR2 is SVGAGI in the germline V gene (reference sequence). The CDR3 bases are TGTGCCAGCACCCAGACAGTGAACGCTGAAGCTTTCTTT. Translation: CASTQTVNAEAFF.

This clone showed up just a few times. This sequence joins TRBV27 and TRBJ2-2; 8 positions agree with TRBD1. The CDR3 has 14 residues. Trimming at V came to 6 bases and at J to 4 bases, leaving 4 bases not matched to a gene. CDR1 and CDR2 from the germline V gene are MNHEY and SMNVEV (reference sequence). The CDR3 DNA reads TGTGCCAGCAGGACAGGGGCGGTCACCGGGGAGCTGTTTTTT. This gives the protein CASRTGAVTGELFF.

The V and J genes are TRBV23-1 and TRBJ2-5; 16 bases match TRBD2. TRBV23-1 falls under the ORF class, with uncertain function. The CDR3 runs 20 residues. V lost 3 bases to trimming and J lost 0 bases; unmatched junction nucleotides: 10. The CDR3 loop is CASSHPDSGTSGRDQETQYF. The CDR3 nucleotides are TGCGCCAGCAGTCACCCGGATTCCGGGACTAGCGGGAGGGACCAAGAGACCCAGTACTTC.